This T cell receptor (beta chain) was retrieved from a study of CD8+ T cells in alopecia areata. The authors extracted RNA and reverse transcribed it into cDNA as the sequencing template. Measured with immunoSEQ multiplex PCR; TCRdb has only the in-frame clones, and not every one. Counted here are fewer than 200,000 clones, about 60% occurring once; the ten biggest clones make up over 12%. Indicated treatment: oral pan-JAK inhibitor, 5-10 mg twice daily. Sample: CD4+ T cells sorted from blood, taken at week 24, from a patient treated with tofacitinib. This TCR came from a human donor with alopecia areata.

The CDR3 here is CAISSQGAAPLHF. The DNA for the CDR3 is TGTGCCATCAGCTCCCAGGGGGCTGCACCCCTCCACTTT. This rearrangement joins TRBV10-3 to TRBJ1-6; 8 bases map to TRBD1. This CDR3 spans 13 amino acids. Germline CDR1 ENHRY, CDR2 SYGVKD. V trimming: 6 bases; J trimming: 11 bases; junction bases outside the gene matches: 6.